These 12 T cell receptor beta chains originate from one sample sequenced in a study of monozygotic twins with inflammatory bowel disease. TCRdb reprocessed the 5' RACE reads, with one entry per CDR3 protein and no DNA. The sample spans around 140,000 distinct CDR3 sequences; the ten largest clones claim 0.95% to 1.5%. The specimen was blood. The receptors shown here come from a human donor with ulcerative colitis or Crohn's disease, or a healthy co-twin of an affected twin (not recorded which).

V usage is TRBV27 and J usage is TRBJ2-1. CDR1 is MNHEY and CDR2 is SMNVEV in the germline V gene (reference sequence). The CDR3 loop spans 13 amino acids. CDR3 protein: CASSLSPYIEQFF.

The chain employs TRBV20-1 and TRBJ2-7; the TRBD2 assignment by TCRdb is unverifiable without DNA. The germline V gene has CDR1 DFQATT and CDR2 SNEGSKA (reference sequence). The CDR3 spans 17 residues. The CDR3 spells CSTRDTVGLDQRYEQYF.

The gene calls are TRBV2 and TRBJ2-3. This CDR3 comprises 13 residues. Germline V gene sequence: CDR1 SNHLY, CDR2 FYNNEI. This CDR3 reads CASSDGSTDTQYF.

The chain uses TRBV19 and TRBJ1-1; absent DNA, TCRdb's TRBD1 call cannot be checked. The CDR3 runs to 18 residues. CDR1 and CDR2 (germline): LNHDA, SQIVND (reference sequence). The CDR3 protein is CASSILAPDKIYHTEAFF.

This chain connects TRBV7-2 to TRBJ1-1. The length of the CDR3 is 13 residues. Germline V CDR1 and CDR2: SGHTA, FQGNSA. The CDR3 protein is CASREDREGEAFF.

CDR3 sequence reads: CATSDPGLAGGPLTGELFF. The V call is TRBV24-1, the J call TRBJ2-2; TCRdb outputs TRBD2, but without DNA this stays unchecked. Germline lookup yields CDR1 KGHDR and CDR2 SFDVKD. The CDR3 spans 19 residues.

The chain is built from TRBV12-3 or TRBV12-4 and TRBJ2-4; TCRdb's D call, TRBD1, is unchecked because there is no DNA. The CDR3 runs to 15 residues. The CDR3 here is CASSSGVLAKNIQYF.

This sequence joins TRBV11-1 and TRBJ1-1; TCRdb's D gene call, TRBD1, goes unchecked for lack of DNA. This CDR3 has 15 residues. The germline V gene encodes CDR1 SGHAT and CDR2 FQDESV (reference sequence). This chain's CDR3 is CASSYTGSGDTEAFF.

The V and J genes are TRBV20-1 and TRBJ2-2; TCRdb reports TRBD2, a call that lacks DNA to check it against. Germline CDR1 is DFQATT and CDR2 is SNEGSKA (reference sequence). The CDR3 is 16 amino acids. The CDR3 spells CSARLLARGDTGELFF.

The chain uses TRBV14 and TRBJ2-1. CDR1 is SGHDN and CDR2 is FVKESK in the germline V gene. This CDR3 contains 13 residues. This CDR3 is CASSLFATSEQFF.

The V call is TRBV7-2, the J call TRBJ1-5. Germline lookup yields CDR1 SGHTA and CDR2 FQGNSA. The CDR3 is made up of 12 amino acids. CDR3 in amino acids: CASSVNGQPQHF. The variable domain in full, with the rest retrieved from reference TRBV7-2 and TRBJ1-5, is GAGVSQSPSNKVTEKGKDVELRCDPISGHTALYWYRQSLGQGLEFLIYFQGNSAPDKSGLPSDRFSAERTGGSVSTLTIQRTQQEDSAVYLCASSVNGQPQHFGDGTRLSIL.

The CDR3 loop is CASSHEWEQYF. The rearrangement links TRBV6-5 to TRBJ2-7. This CDR3 comprises 11 residues. Germline assignment: CDR1 MNHEY and CDR2 SVGAGI.